A single T cell receptor (beta chain) is shown here with its context. Its antigen is not yet known. HCMV serostatus was determined by detecting HCMV-specific IgG in serum with a commercial ELISA kit. Peripheral blood mononuclear cells were isolated from blood by Ficoll density gradient centrifugation. The sample was run on an Illumina HiSeq 2000. TCR beta cDNA libraries were made by 5'RACE template switching that added a universal primer site and unique molecular identifiers. Synthesis of cDNA was primed from the TCR beta constant segment and was followed by two consecutive PCR amplification steps. The original pipeline was this. MIGEC was used to demultiplex reads and group the reads by UMI, and MiTCR was used to assemble and quantify clonotypes. To remove erroneous sequences, TCR cDNA sequences were retained only when supported by two or more reads. The tcR package was used for downstream repertoire analysis, and clonotypes were matched between fractions using CDR3 nucleotide sequence together with V segment. VDJmatch was used to annotate antigen specificity against VDJdb, with one amino acid substitution in CDR3 permitted. TCRdb reprocessed the reads into one record per CDR3 protein sequence, lacking DNA. The V and J calls, along with clone size, are taken from TCRdb and not from the paper's own processing. The table for this sample shows 400,000 to 550,000 distinct CDR3 sequences. Jointly, the top ten make up 7.3% of the sample.

The data were obtained in a study of T cells expressing NK-cell markers (dated by TCRdb to 2020 to 2022). For the study in its entirety: Three sorted T-cell subsets (CD3+CD56+NKG2C+, CD3+CD56+NKG2C- and CD3+CD56-NKG2C+) from roughly 8 donors had their TCR beta-chain repertoires profiled. Seven of the eight sequenced donors were HCMV-seropositive and one was HCMV-seronegative. The study sequenced eight donors, all healthy volunteers chosen at random: three men and five women. Sequencing of the libraries produced 2 x 150 bp reads on Illumina HiSeq 2000/2500, MiSeq or NextSeq.

The CDR3 measures 19 amino acids from cysteine to phenylalanine. The entry carries no DNA sequence. CDR1 is given as SGDLS and CDR2 as YYNGEE, both from the germline V gene. General findings and caveats noted by the study authors: Those dominant clonotypes were again the most abundant among CD3+CD56-NKG2C+ cells in a handful of donors, at about 28.3-65%. In several donors, the dominant CD3+CD56+NKG2C+ clonotypes were found to rank among the top 10 CD8+ clonotypes and to make up roughly 1.0-7.0% of CD8+ T cells. Whether the expanded NKG2C-expressing T cell clones were specific for HCMV antigens remained unclear.

The sequenced sample consisted of blood T cells: a sorted CD56 or NKG2C T cell subset, CD4+ or CD8+ T cells, or bulk PBMC T cells (not recorded which). The TCR sequence derives from a woman aged 18 to 75 in good health. The chain employs TRBV9 and TRBJ1-6. The CDR3 corresponds to CASSVDSSAGGSYNSPLHF.